Each of the 14 T cell receptor beta chains below was sequenced from the same sample in a study of T cell clonality in common variable immunodeficiency. Study results and limitations: Common variable immunodeficiency TCR beta sequences reportedly had fewer deletions and N-nucleotide insertions.

For these receptors, no antigen is known. Method: immunoSEQ multiplex PCR; TCRdb's copy keeps in-frame clones and lacks some. The data show fewer than 30,000 clones, with none appearing a single time. Sample: peripheral blood mononuclear cells. These receptors originate from a human donor with common variable immunodeficiency.

In this sample, this clone turned up many times. The sequenced fragment ends 3 residues before the CDR3 boundary, so the rest is inferred from the germline J gene. The J gene is TRBJ2-2, the V gene TRBV20-1, with a possible D match to TRBD2 (6 bases). The V gene's germline CDR1 is DFQATT and CDR2 SNEGSKA (reference sequence). V lost 0 bases, J lost 1 base, and 12 bases lay in between. The CDR3 is 16 amino acids. CDR3 sequence reads: CSARDIAVLNTGELFF. The part of the CDR3 DNA that was read is TGCAGTGCTAGAGATATAGCGGTCCTGAACACCGGGGAG.

This clone was seen repeatedly, ten times or more. The read is 3 residues too short to cover the CDR3 end, so that end is filled in from the germline J gene. The rearrangement links TRBV6-2 or TRBV6-3 to TRBJ2-4, with 11 bases matching TRBD2. Trimming cost V 6 bases and J 1 base; bases outside gene matches: 2. This CDR3 spans 15 amino acids. Germline CDR1 reads MNHEY; CDR2 reads SVGEGT. CDR3 DNA, as far as it was read: TGTGCCAGCAGCTCTAGCGGGAGGGCCAAAAACATT. It specifies CASSSSGRAKNI. In full, the CDR3 reads CASSSSGRAKNIQYF.

A word on this clone: Read sequence stops 3 residues before the CDR3 end, and the germline J gene provides the missing end. The V gene is TRBV11-2, the J gene TRBJ2-1; 7 nucleotides line up with TRBD2. The CDR3 is 15 residues long. V trimming: 4 bases; J trimming: 9 bases; junction bases outside the gene matches: 12. CDR1 and CDR2 (germline): SGHAT, FQNNGV. The DNA read from the CDR3 is TGTGCCAGCAGCTCTAGCGGAGGAGATTTGGGTGAG. It translates to CASSSSGGDLGE. The whole CDR3 sequence is CASSSSGGDLGEQFF.

This clone was counted many times. The read gets to within 3 residues of the CDR3 end, and the germline J gene fills in the rest. V gene TRBV5-4 combines with J gene TRBJ2-3, with D tentatively TRBD2 (6 bases). The V gene's germline CDR1 is SGHNT and CDR2 YYREEE (reference sequence). The CDR3 length is 15 residues. The germline V and J ends were trimmed by 2 bases and 4 bases, with 14 bases remaining between them. CDR3 sequence: CASSLGRDSPDTQYF. The part of the CDR3 DNA that was read is TGTGCCAGCAGCTTAGGCAGGGACTCGCCAGATACG.

Many counts were recorded for this clone. The observed sequence ends 3 residues before the CDR3 terminus, with the missing tail filled in from the germline J gene. The V call is TRBV5-1, the J call TRBJ1-5, with D maybe TRBD1 (6 bases). V was trimmed by 4 bases and J by 3 bases, leaving 14 bases between them. Per germline, CDR1 SGHRS and CDR2 YFSETQ. The CDR3 runs to 15 residues. CDR3 bases read: TGCGCCAGCAGCCCCGGACAGAGTCCCAATCAGCCC. Its protein product is CASSPGQSPNQP. The whole CDR3 sequence reads CASSPGQSPNQPQHF. Drawing the rest from reference TRBV5-1 and TRBJ1-5, the complete variable domain is KAGVTQTPRYLIKTRGQQVTLSCSPISGHRSVSWYQQTPGQGLQFLFEYFSETQRNKGNFPGRFSGRQFSNSRSEMNVSTLELGDSALYLCASSPGQSPNQPQHFGDGTRLSIL.

This clone was observed many times. The read ends 3 residues shy of where the CDR3 ends; the end is completed using the germline J gene. This sequence joins TRBV11-2 and TRBJ2-1; D is possibly TRBD1 (6 bases). V shed 6 bases and J shed 3 bases, with 15 bases lying between them. CDR3 size: 15 residues. Germline V gives CDR1 SGHAT, CDR2 FQNNGV. CDR3 DNA, as far as it was read: TGTGCCAGCAGGTTAAGGACAGAGTACTACAATGAG. As protein: CASRLRTEYYNE. The complete CDR3 protein is CASRLRTEYYNEQFF.

Points on this clone: The read is 3 residues too short to cover the CDR3 end, so that end is filled in from the germline J gene. The rearrangement joins TRBV19 to TRBJ2-7, with 7 nucleotides matching TRBD1. Per germline, CDR1 LNHDA and CDR2 SQIVND (reference sequence). Unmatched junction bases numbered 15, after V lost 10 bases and J lost 0 bases. The CDR3 sequence is 16 residues long. This chain's CDR3 is CATRSRGQGVSYEQYF. CDR3 bases read: TGTGCCACAAGAAGTCGGGGCCAGGGGGTCTCCTACGAG.

In this sample, this clone turned up many times. The read gets to within 3 residues of the CDR3 end, and the germline J gene fills in the rest. The gene calls are TRBV30 and TRBJ1-4, with TRBD1 matching 11 bases. The CDR3 is 18 residues long. Trimming at V came to 2 bases and at J to 2 bases, leaving 10 bases not matched to a gene. Germline values: CDR1 GTSNPN, CDR2 SVGIG (reference sequence). Incomplete CDR3 DNA: TGTGCCTGGAGTTTTCCGGGACAGGGGGTAATTACTAATGAAAAA. Protein: CAWSFPGQGVITNEK. The CDR3 in its entirety is CAWSFPGQGVITNEKLFF.

This clone has a count of ten or more. The read falls 3 residues short of the CDR3 end, and the missing part is taken from the germline J gene. The J gene is TRBJ2-2, the V gene TRBV5-1; 7 bases match TRBD1. CDR1 and CDR2 (germline): SGHRS, YFSETQ. V lost 4 bases and J lost 4; bases outside the gene matches: 13. The CDR3 sequence is 17 residues long. The CDR3 protein is CASSPNPTGSGTGELFF. The CDR3 DNA, read in part, is TGCGCCAGCAGCCCAAACCCGACAGGGTCCGGCACCGGGGAG.

This clone was picked up many times. From the germline J gene comes the end of the CDR3, since the read stops 3 residues before it. V is TRBV2 and J is TRBJ1-4, with 7 positions matching TRBD1. This CDR3 has 16 amino acids. The germline CDR1 and CDR2 sequences are SNHLY and FYNNEI. With 6 bases clipped from V and 0 bases from J, the junction kept 7 bases outside the gene matches. The DNA read from the CDR3 is TGTGCCAGCAGAGGGACAGAGTACTCAACTAATGAAAAA. Its protein is CASRGTEYSTNEK. The full CDR3 is CASRGTEYSTNEKLFF.

This clone occurred many times. The read gets to within 3 residues of the CDR3 end, and the germline J gene fills in the rest. The chain is built from TRBV7-2 and TRBJ1-5; no clear D. The V gene's germline CDR1 is SGHTA and CDR2 FQGNSA. CDR3 length: 13 residues. V was cut by 1 base and J by 4 bases, with 5 bases left in between. CDR3: CASSLVQNQPQHF. CDR3 DNA (partial): TGTGCCAGCAGCTTAGTACAGAATCAGCCC.

This clone has a handful of counts. The read terminates 3 residues before the CDR3 end, so the remaining end is supplied by the germline J gene. The V call is TRBV10-2, the J call TRBJ2-7, with 14 bases lining up with TRBD2. Trimming removed 6 bases from V and 4 bases from J; junction bases left unmatched: 8. The CDR3 has 16 amino acids. CDR1 is WSHSY and CDR2 is SAAADI in the germline V gene. The CDR3 loop reads CASSAAGTSGSYEQYF. The sequenced CDR3 bases are TGCGCCAGCAGCGCCGCCGGGACTAGCGGGAGTTACGAG.

On this clone: The read is 3 residues too short to cover the CDR3 end, so that end is filled in from the germline J gene. The chain combines TRBV19 with TRBJ1-2, with 10 bases aligning to TRBD1. This CDR3 spans 17 amino acids. After removal of 3 bases from V and 4 bases from J, the junction contained 11 bases not matched to a gene. Germline assignment: CDR1 LNHDA and CDR2 SQIVND (reference sequence). The CDR3 DNA, read in part, is TGTGCCAGTAGTATCTCTTCGGGGACAGGGGTAACCTATGGC. Its translation is CASSISSGTGVTYG. The whole CDR3 is CASSISSGTGVTYGYTF.

Many counts were recorded for this clone. The CDR3 end lies 3 residues beyond the end of the read and is filled in from the germline J gene. This chain links TRBV19 with TRBJ2-3; unclear D gene. Germline V gene lookup returns CDR1 LNHDA and CDR2 SQIVND (reference sequence). The length of the CDR3 is 15 residues. V gave up 4 bases and J gave up 7 bases, with 18 bases separating them. The CDR3 is CASSTGPGLVNTQYF. CDR3 bases read: TGTGCCAGTAGTACCGGCCCGGGTCTCGTGAATACG.